The 5 T cell receptor beta chains below were found in one sample sequenced in a study of blood T cell repertoires in COVID-19 (dated by TCRdb to about 2020). Library generation was performed with the immunoSEQ multiplex PCR assay. TCRdb re-hosts the immuneACCESS table, in-frame sequences only. Its copies lack some clones; in the studies checked, an unresolved V gene accounts for under half of them, and the cause for the rest is not known. Within this sample are approximately 240,000 clones, with about 85% of them counted one time only. In total, the top ten clones hold roughly 2.6% of the sample. The specimen was peripheral blood. The origin of the receptors is a man aged 45-60 years who had recovered from COVID-19.

V usage is TRBV5-6 and J usage is TRBJ2-1; D remains ambiguous. Trimming cost V 3 bases and J 4 bases, with 8 bases left between them. CDR1 and CDR2 from the germline V gene are SGHDT and YYEEEE. The CDR3 runs 13 residues. In nucleotides, the CDR3 is TGTGCCAGCAGCTCGGGTGGGTACAATGAGCAGTTCTTC. Its translation is CASSSGGYNEQFF. Using reference TRBV5-6 and TRBJ2-1 for the parts outside the CDR3, the full variable domain is DAGVTQSPTHLIKTRGQQVTLRCSPKSGHDTVSWYQQALGQGPQFIFQYYEEEERQRGNFPDRFSGHQFPNYSSELNVNALLLGDSALYLCASSSGGYNEQFFGPGTRLTVL.

J is TRBJ2-7 and V is TRBV14; the match to TRBD2 covers 13 bases. Germline V gene data show CDR1 as SGHDN and CDR2 as FVKESK. The trim removed 4 bases at V and 3 bases at J, leaving 6 bases unmatched. This CDR3 has 16 amino acids. CDR3 DNA: TGTGCCAGCAGCCCAGGACTAGCGGGAGCTGGCTACGAGCAGTACTTC. Protein product: CASSPGLAGAGYEQYF.

The chain joins TRBV4-1 to TRBJ2-1; TRBD2 matches 14 bases. There are 16 residues in the CDR3. J lost 9 bases, V lost 2 bases, and 6 bases had no gene match. The germline V gene encodes CDR1 MGHRA and CDR2 YSYEKL. The CDR3 sequence is CASSQIGLAGGGEQFF. The CDR3 DNA is TGCGCCAGCAGCCAAATTGGACTAGCGGGAGGTGGTGAGCAGTTCTTC.

This chain links TRBV19 with TRBJ2-1; TRBD1 agrees at 11 bases. Per the germline V gene, CDR1 is LNHDA and CDR2 is SQIVND (reference sequence). The trim removed 3 bases at V and 5 bases at J, leaving 3 bases unmatched. CDR3 length: 15 residues. DNA for the CDR3: TGTGCCAGTAGTATTTGGGACAGGGGGAACAATGAGCAGTTCTTC. It encodes CASSIWDRGNNEQFF.

The rearrangement links TRBV5-8 to TRBJ2-3; the match to TRBD2 covers 12 bases. Germline assignment: CDR1 SGHTS and CDR2 YDEGEE. Germline trimming cut 2 bases from V and 3 bases from J; bases unmatched to any gene: 13. The CDR3 consists of 19 residues. CDR3 in amino acids: CASSFVSSGRAGGTDTQYF. CDR3 coding DNA: TGTGCCAGCAGCTTTGTGTCTAGCGGGAGGGCAGGAGGAACAGATACGCAGTATTTT.